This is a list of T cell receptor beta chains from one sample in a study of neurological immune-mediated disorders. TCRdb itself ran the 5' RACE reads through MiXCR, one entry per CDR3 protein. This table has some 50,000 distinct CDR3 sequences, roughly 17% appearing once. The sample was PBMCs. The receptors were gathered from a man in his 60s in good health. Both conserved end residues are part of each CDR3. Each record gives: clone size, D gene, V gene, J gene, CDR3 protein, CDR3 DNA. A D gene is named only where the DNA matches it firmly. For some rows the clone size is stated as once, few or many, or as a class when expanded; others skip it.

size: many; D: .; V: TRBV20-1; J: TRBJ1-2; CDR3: CSAMGPLVNYGYTF; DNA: TGCAGTGCAATGGGACCGCTAGTTAACTATGGCTACACCTTC
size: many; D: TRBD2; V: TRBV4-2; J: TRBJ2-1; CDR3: CASSQDGSGNSYNEQFF; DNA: TGTGCCAGCAGCCAAGATGGTAGCGGGAACTCCTACAATGAGCAGTTCTTC
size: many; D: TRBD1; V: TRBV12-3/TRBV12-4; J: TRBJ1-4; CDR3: CASRGQEDFPDEKLFF; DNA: TGTGCCAGCAGGGGACAGGAGGATTTCCCGGATGAAAAACTGTTTTTT
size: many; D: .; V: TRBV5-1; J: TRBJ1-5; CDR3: CASSLEGVRYQPQHF; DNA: TGCGCCAGCAGCTTGGAGGGGGTACGGTATCAGCCCCAGCATTTT
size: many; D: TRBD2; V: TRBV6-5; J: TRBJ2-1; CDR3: CASSFGLADNEQFF; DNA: TGTGCCAGCAGCTTCGGACTAGCGGACAATGAGCAGTTCTTC
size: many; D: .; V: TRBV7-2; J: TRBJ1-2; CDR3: CASSPRNRDYSDGYGYTF; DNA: TGTGCCAGCAGCCCCCGAAACCGGGACTACTCCGACGGCTATGGCTACACCTTC
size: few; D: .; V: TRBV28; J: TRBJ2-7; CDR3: CATHTTQAPYEQYF; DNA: TGTGCCACCCACACCACGCAGGCCCCCTACGAGCAGTACTTC
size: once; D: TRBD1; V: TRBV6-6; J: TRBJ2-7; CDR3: CASSYQDRDEQYF; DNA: TGTGCCAGCAGTTACCAGGACAGGGACGAGCAGTACTTC
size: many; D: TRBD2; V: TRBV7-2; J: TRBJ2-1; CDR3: CASSLTSGSMVGQFF; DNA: TGTGCCAGCAGCTTAACTAGCGGGAGTATGGTAGGGCAGTTCTTC
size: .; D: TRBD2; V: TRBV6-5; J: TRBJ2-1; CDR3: CASSYSISGRNNEQFF; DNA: TGTGCCAGCAGTTACTCGATTAGCGGGAGGAACAATGAGCAGTTCTTC
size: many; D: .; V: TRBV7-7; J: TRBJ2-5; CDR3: CASSLNVGQETQYF; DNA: TGTGCTAGCAGCTTGAACGTCGGCCAAGAGACCCAGTACTTC
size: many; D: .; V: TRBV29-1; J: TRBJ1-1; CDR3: CSVGGRASRAFF; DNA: TGCAGCGTTGGGGGCAGAGCGTCAAGGGCTTTCTTT
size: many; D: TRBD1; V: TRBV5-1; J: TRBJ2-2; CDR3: CASSPRTGGVDTGELFF; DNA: TGCGCCAGCAGCCCGAGGACAGGGGGCGTCGACACCGGGGAGCTGTTTTTT
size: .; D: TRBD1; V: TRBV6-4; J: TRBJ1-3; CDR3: CASSEQLRDRETSGNTIYF; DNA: TGTGCCAGCAGTGAACAGCTCCGGGACAGGGAAACCTCTGGAAACACCATATATTTT
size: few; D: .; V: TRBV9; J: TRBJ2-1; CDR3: CASSVGLMGREQFF; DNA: TGTGCCAGCAGCGTTGGACTTATGGGACGGGAGCAGTTCTTC